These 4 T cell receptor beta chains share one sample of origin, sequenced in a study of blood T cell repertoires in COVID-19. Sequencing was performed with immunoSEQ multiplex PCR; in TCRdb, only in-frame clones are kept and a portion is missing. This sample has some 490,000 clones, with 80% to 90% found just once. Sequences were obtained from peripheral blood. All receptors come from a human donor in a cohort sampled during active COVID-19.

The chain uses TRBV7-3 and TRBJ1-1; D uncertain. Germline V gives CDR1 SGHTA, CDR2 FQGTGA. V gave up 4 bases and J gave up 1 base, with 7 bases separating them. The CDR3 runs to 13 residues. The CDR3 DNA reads TGTGCCAGCAGCTCTCGAGAGAACACTGAAGCTTTCTTT. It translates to CASSSRENTEAFF.

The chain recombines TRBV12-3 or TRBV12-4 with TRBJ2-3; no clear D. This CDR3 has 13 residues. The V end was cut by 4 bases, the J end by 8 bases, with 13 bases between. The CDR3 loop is CASSSLSLVTQYF. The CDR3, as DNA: TGTGCCAGCAGTTCCCTCAGTCTGGTTACGCAGTATTTT.

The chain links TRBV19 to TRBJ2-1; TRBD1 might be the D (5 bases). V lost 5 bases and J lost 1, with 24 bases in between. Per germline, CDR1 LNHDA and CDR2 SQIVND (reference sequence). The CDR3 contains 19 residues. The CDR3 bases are TGTGCCAGTAGTCCACGGACATCTCCTGTTCAACCTTCCTACAATGAGCAGTTCTTC. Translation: CASSPRTSPVQPSYNEQFF.

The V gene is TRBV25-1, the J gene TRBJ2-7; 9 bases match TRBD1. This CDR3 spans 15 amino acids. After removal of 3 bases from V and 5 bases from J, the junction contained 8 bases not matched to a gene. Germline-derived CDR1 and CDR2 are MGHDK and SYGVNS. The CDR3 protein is CASSEGTGFFDEQYF. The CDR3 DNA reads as TGTGCCAGCAGTGAGGGGACAGGGTTCTTCGACGAGCAGTACTTC.